The 27 T cell receptor beta chains below all came from one sample that was sequenced in a study of OX40 agonist ivuxolimab in advanced cancers. Clones were sequenced by immunoSEQ multiplex PCR, and TCRdb holds only the in-frame ones, with some missing. Of about 67,000 clones in the sample, roughly 87% are singletons; the top ten hold 5.5%. The input for sequencing was CD4+ or CD8+ T cells sorted from blood, taken in a trial of the OX40 agonist ivuxolimab. The receptor set was obtained from an adult with an advanced solid tumor such as melanoma, head and neck, liver or kidney cancer.

The chain is built from TRBV28 and TRBJ1-5; D remains unclear. CDR1 is MDHEN, CDR2 SYDVKM, per germline. This CDR3 contains 15 residues. Trimming shortened V by 5 bases and J by 11 bases, and 22 bases separated the two germline ends. CDR3 region: CASSPLGAAGWAQHF. The CDR3 nucleotides read TGTGCCAGCAGTCCCCTCGGTGCGGCCGGATGGGCCCAGCATTTT. Full variable domain (rest looked up from reference TRBV28 and TRBJ1-5): DVKVTQSSRYLVKRTGEKVFLECVQDMDHENMFWYRQDPGLGLRLIYFSYDVKMKEKGDIPEGYSVSREKKERFSLILESASTNQTSMYLCASSPLGAAGWAQHFGDGTRLSIL.

This clone was counted a single time. The J gene is TRBJ1-5, the V gene TRBV5-8; D might be TRBD1 (5 bases). Trimming pared 4 bases from V and 3 bases from J, leaving 11 bases between. The CDR3 length is 14 residues. The V gene's germline CDR1 is SGHTS and CDR2 YDEGEE. The CDR3, as DNA: TGTGCCAGCAGCCTGGGACGACACAATCAGCCCCAGCATTTT. This codes for CASSLGRHNQPQHF. Based on the CDR3 plus reference TRBV5-8 and TRBJ1-5, the full variable domain is EAGVTQSPTHLIKTRGQQATLRCSPISGHTSVYWYQQALGLGLQFLLWYDEGEERNRGNFPPRFSGRQFPNYSSELNVNALELEDSALYLCASSLGRHNQPQHFGDGTRLSIL.

V gene TRBV5-1 combines with J gene TRBJ1-3; D uncertain. V was clipped by 0 bases and J by 0 bases, with 10 bases between them. Germline lookup yields CDR1 SGHRS and CDR2 YFSETQ. This CDR3 is 16 amino acids long. The CDR3 loop reads CASSLGPTTSGNTIYF. The DNA of the CDR3 is TGCGCCAGCAGCTTGGGACCCACTACCTCTGGAAACACCATATATTTT.

J is TRBJ1-2 and V is TRBV7-9; D is uncertain. The CDR3 consists of 15 residues. CDR1 and CDR2 (germline): SEHNR, FQNEAQ (reference sequence). V was clipped by 5 bases and J by 4 bases, with 17 bases between them. CDR3 nucleotide sequence: TGTGCCAGCAGCCCCCGGTCTGACCTAGGCTATGGCTACACCTTC. This translates into CASSPRSDLGYGYTF.

The V call is TRBV11-2, the J call TRBJ1-4, with 9 bases identical to TRBD1. Losses at the gene ends were 2 bases for V and 5 bases for J; bases not matched to a gene: 6. This CDR3 is built from 16 residues. The V gene's germline CDR1 is SGHAT and CDR2 FQNNGV. In DNA form, the CDR3 reads TGTGCCAGCAGCTTACTTGTCGGACAGGGGAATGAAAAACTGTTTTTT. It yields the protein CASSLLVGQGNEKLFF.

The genes are TRBV14 and TRBJ2-1, with TRBD2 identical over 8 bases. Germline V gene lookup returns CDR1 SGHDN and CDR2 FVKESK. The junction had 5 bases not matched to a gene; V was cut back by 6 bases and J by 1 base. CDR3 length: 15 residues. Written as DNA, the CDR3 is TGTGCCAGCAGTCCTAGCGGGCAGTCCTACAATGAGCAGTTCTTC. It encodes CASSPSGQSYNEQFF.

The chain recombines TRBV5-1 with TRBJ2-1, with D uncertain. Germline V CDR1 and CDR2: SGHRS, YFSETQ. V was pared by 4 bases and J by 3 bases, with 2 bases between. The CDR3 is made up of 11 amino acids. The CDR3 is CASSDYNEQFF. Written as DNA, the CDR3 is TGCGCCAGCAGCGACTACAATGAGCAGTTCTTC. Full variable domain (remainder filled in from reference TRBV5-1 and TRBJ2-1): KAGVTQTPRYLIKTRGQQVTLSCSPISGHRSVSWYQQTPGQGLQFLFEYFSETQRNKGNFPGRFSGRQFSNSRSEMNVSTLELGDSALYLCASSDYNEQFFGPGTRLTVL.

The V and J genes are TRBV7-2 and TRBJ2-2; possibly TRBD2 for D (5 bases). The V gene lost 1 base and the J gene lost 2 bases, with 14 bases spanning the gap. There are 17 residues in the CDR3. Germline CDR1 SGHTA, CDR2 FQGNSA. For the CDR3, the DNA is TGTGCCAGCAGCTTAGTGGGCCCCGGGGTCAACACCGGGGAGCTGTTTTTT. It yields the protein CASSLVGPGVNTGELFF.

The chain combines TRBV11-3 with TRBJ2-1; D is possibly TRBD2 (6 bases). Germline loops: CDR1 SGHNT, CDR2 YENEEA. This CDR3 contains 13 residues. Deletions cut 5 bases from V and 9 bases from J, with 14 bases between. CDR3 in amino acids: CASSGGAGLEQFF. As DNA, the CDR3 is TGTGCCAGCAGCGGTGGGGCGGGGCTTGAGCAGTTCTTC.

This clone was detected only a few times. The V gene is TRBV27, the J gene TRBJ2-1, with D perhaps assigned TRBD1 or TRBD2 (5 bases each). This CDR3 comprises 18 residues. The germline CDR1 and CDR2 sequences are MNHEY and SMNVEV (reference sequence). V was cut by 4 bases and J by 1 base, with 20 bases left in between. CDR3 amino acids: CASSSVELYEGSYNEQFF. CDR3 coding DNA: TGTGCCAGCAGTTCCGTCGAGCTTTACGAGGGGTCCTACAATGAGCAGTTCTTC.

The rearrangement joins TRBV19 to TRBJ2-1, with 7 bases aligning to TRBD2. Unmatched junction bases numbered 5, after V lost 1 base and J lost 8 bases. Per the germline V gene, CDR1 is LNHDA and CDR2 is SQIVND (reference sequence). The CDR3 runs 14 residues. The CDR3 sequence: CASSIGYLADEQFF. The CDR3 DNA is TGTGCCAGTAGTATAGGATATCTAGCGGATGAGCAGTTCTTC. The variable domain in full, completed from reference TRBV19 and TRBJ2-1, reads DGGITQSPKYLFRKEGQNVTLSCEQNLNHDAMYWYRQDPGQGLRLIYYSQIVNDFQKGDIAEGYSVSREKKESFPLTVTSAQKNPTAFYLCASSIGYLADEQFFGPGTRLTVL.

This chain connects TRBV6-6 to TRBJ2-5; 7 bases are shared with TRBD1. The CDR3 length is 14 residues. V shed 6 bases, J shed 2 bases, and the junction held 6 bases outside the gene matches. CDR1 MNHNY and CDR2 SVGAGI come from the germline V gene (reference sequence). The CDR3 region has the DNA TGTGCCAGCAGGCCGGGACAGCTACAAGAGACCCAGTACTTC. Translating gives CASRPGQLQETQYF.

The chain joins TRBV7-8 to TRBJ1-1; TRBD1 agrees at 7 bases. The CDR3 has 22 residues. J gave up 0 bases and V 2 bases, and 24 bases lay outside the gene matches. Per the germline V gene, CDR1 is SGHVS and CDR2 is FQNEAQ. The CDR3 loop reads CASSLTPVGLPTGPRMNTEAFF. The CDR3 region has the DNA TGTGCCAGCAGCTTAACTCCTGTGGGGCTGCCGACAGGGCCGAGAATGAACACTGAAGCTTTCTTT.

The chain is built from TRBV20-1 and TRBJ1-2; no clear D. The germline gives CDR1 DFQATT, CDR2 SNEGSKA (reference sequence). This CDR3 has 11 residues. The V end lost 5 bases, the J end lost 1 base, and 5 bases lay between the germline ends. In DNA form, the CDR3 reads TGCAGTGCTGGGGTTAACTATGGCTACACCTTC. It is translated as CSAGVNYGYTF.

This clone was seen just once. The rearrangement joins TRBV7-2 to TRBJ1-1; 7 bases are a match to TRBD1. Germline V gives CDR1 SGHTA, CDR2 FQGNSA. V was pared by 5 bases and J by 1 base, with 10 bases of the junction left unmatched. The CDR3 totals 16 residues. In nucleotides, the CDR3 is TGTGCCAGCAGCCCCCGACAGGGAATGTCGAACACTGAAGCTTTCTTT. Its protein is CASSPRQGMSNTEAFF.

The J gene is TRBJ2-2, the V gene TRBV28; 8 nucleotides line up with TRBD1. The CDR3 is 15 residues long. Germline V gene sequence: CDR1 MDHEN, CDR2 SYDVKM. With 6 bases clipped from V and 1 base from J, the junction kept 4 bases outside the gene matches. The CDR3 loop is CASRTDRENTGELFF. In DNA, the CDR3 is TGTGCCAGCAGGACGGACAGGGAGAACACCGGGGAGCTGTTTTTT.

In nucleotides, the CDR3 is TGTGCCAGCAGCTTAAGCCTAGCGGGGGGGCGCGTCGAGACCCAGTACTTC. It codes for CASSLSLAGGRVETQYF. This chain uses TRBV13 with TRBJ2-5; 12 positions match TRBD2. The CDR3 consists of 17 residues. Germline trimming cut 2 bases from V and 5 bases from J; bases unmatched to any gene: 9. Germline V gives CDR1 PRHDT, CDR2 FYEKMQ (reference sequence).

The V gene is TRBV13, the J gene TRBJ1-6, with D unclear. V dropped 4 bases and J dropped 11 bases, with 9 bases sitting between them. The CDR3 length is 12 residues. CDR1 is PRHDT, CDR2 FYEKMQ, per germline (reference sequence). CDR3 protein: CASSSNSAPLHF. In DNA form, the CDR3 reads TGTGCCAGCAGCTCGAATAGTGCACCCCTCCACTTT.

The chain joins TRBV2 to TRBJ2-5; TRBD1 matches 8 bases. Near its end, the DNA agrees better with TRBJ2-7, so the J call may be wrong. CDR3 length equals 15 residues. Germline-derived CDR1 and CDR2 are SNHLY and FYNNEI. CDR3 DNA sequence: TGTGCCAGCAGTGACCTTGTGACAGGGGCCGGCGAGCAGTACTTC. It is translated as CASSDLVTGAGEQYF.

The V gene is TRBV5-4, the J gene TRBJ2-1; D is unresolved. CDR1 SGHNT and CDR2 YYREEE come from the germline V gene (reference sequence). The CDR3 is 11 residues long. V was clipped by 3 bases and J by 10 bases, with 8 bases between them. CDR3 sequence (DNA): TGTGCCAGCAGCTCCCGTCGGGAGCAGTTCTTC. Translation: CASSSRREQFF.

The chain employs TRBV7-2 and TRBJ1-1, with D maybe TRBD1 (5 bases). V was shortened by 6 bases and J by 3 bases, with 14 bases between the two germline ends. The CDR3 is 14 residues long. Germline V gene lookup returns CDR1 SGHTA and CDR2 FQGNSA. CDR3 sequence: CASRVRQGYTEAFF. Written as DNA, the CDR3 is TGTGCCAGCAGGGTTCGCCAGGGATACACTGAAGCTTTCTTT.

The gene calls are TRBV7-9 and TRBJ1-4; D uncertain. The germline CDR1 and CDR2 sequences are SEHNR and FQNEAQ (reference sequence). V gave up 1 base and J gave up 2 bases, with 5 bases separating them. The CDR3 is 14 amino acids. Here the CDR3 reads CASSLELTNEKLFF. Written as DNA, the CDR3 is TGTGCCAGCAGCTTAGAATTGACTAATGAAAAACTGTTTTTT.

The genes are TRBV5-6 and TRBJ1-4; TRBD1 matches 10 bases. The junction had 9 bases not matched to a gene; V was cut back by 4 bases and J by 0 bases. CDR1 and CDR2 from the germline V gene are SGHDT and YYEEEE. There are 18 residues in the CDR3. CDR3 sequence reads: CASSEGTGEFATNEKLFF. CDR3 nucleotide sequence: TGTGCCAGCAGCGAGGGGACAGGGGAATTTGCAACTAATGAAAAACTGTTTTTT.

The chain employs TRBV10-3 and TRBJ2-1; maybe TRBD2 (6 bases). This CDR3 contains 14 residues. V was pared by 10 bases and J by 9 bases, with 22 bases between. Germline CDR1 ENHRY, CDR2 SYGVKD. CDR3 bases: TGTGCCAGCCGGGGGATGGGAGGAGATGGTGAGCAGTTCTTC. It is translated as CASRGMGGDGEQFF.

In nucleotides, the CDR3 is TGCGCCAGCAGCTGGAGGACAGGGGGCACAGAGACCCAGTACTTC. Translating gives CASSWRTGGTETQYF. V gene TRBV5-1 combines with J gene TRBJ2-5, with 11 bases that match TRBD1. Per the germline V gene, CDR1 is SGHRS and CDR2 is YFSETQ. V shed 3 bases and J 4 bases; nucleotides not matched to a gene: 5. The CDR3 totals 15 residues. The whole variable domain, remainder taken from reference TRBV5-1 and TRBJ2-5, is KAGVTQTPRYLIKTRGQQVTLSCSPISGHRSVSWYQQTPGQGLQFLFEYFSETQRNKGNFPGRFSGRQFSNSRSEMNVSTLELGDSALYLCASSWRTGGTETQYFGPGTRLLVL.

J is TRBJ1-2 and V is TRBV11-1; D ambiguous. Germline assignment: CDR1 SGHAT and CDR2 FQDESV (reference sequence). The V gene lost 1 base and the J gene lost 7 bases, with 10 bases spanning the gap. This CDR3 contains 13 residues. The chain's CDR3 is CASSLDPAVGYTF. In DNA form, the CDR3 reads TGTGCCAGCAGCTTAGACCCCGCGGTTGGCTACACCTTC.

The rearrangement joins TRBV4-1 to TRBJ1-1; D gene ambiguous. The CDR3 has 16 amino acids. V shed 6 bases and J shed 0 bases, with 17 bases lying between them. Germline CDR1 is MGHRA and CDR2 is YSYEKL. In nucleotides, the CDR3 is TGCGCCAGCAGTCTAGGGTGGGAACCCGTGAACACTGAAGCTTTCTTT. Amino acids: CASSLGWEPVNTEAFF.